This T cell receptor (beta chain) was recovered during a study of T cells in Graves' hyperthyroidism and ophthalmopathy. PBMCs stemmed from over 7.5 ml fresh peripheral blood. Between the trimmed V and J ends, which lost 7 bases and 6 bases, there was a span of 22 bases. The CDR3 consists of 16 residues. Germline values: CDR1 MNHEY, CDR2 SVGEGT. TCR beta CDR3 region amplification was performed from RNA transcripts. The HTBI set primed first-round TCR CDR3 RT-PCR. Each CDR3 protein gets one entry after TCRdb re-called the multiplex PCR reads with MiXCR. The sample carries around 450,000 distinct CDR3 sequences, around 13% recorded once.

The TCR originated in a woman between 18 and 30 years old with Graves' hyperthyroidism. Sample: blood. The J gene is TRBJ1-5, the V gene TRBV6-2 or TRBV6-3; the D gene is possibly TRBD1 (6 bases). In DNA form, the CDR3 reads TGTGCCAGCATCCCCCGGGGGCAGGGAGAAACTCAGCCCCAGCATTTT. It translates to CASIPRGQGETQPQHF.